These T cell receptor beta chains were read from a single sample in a study of cytomegalovirus exposure and HLA in healthy donors. Sequenced by immunoSEQ multiplex PCR; TCRdb stores in-frame clones only, minus some. The sample has 120,000 or so clones, around 70% seen once. The specimen sequenced was PBMCs. The receptors originated from a man in his forties in good health and CMV-seropositive. CDR3s include the opening cysteine and the closing phenylalanine or tryptophan. The order of the fields is D gene, J gene, clone size, V gene, CDR3 DNA, CDR3 protein. A D gene is named only where the DNA matches it firmly. Only some rows state a clone size, as once, few, many or a class for expanded clones.

d_call: TRBD1
j_call: TRBJ2-3
clone_size: .
v_call: TRBV4-1
cdr3_nt: TGCGCCAGCAGCCAAGATCAACAGGGATGGGGGCAGGGGGGCACAGATACGCAGTATTTT
cdr3_aa: CASSQDQQGWGQGGTDTQYF

d_call: .
j_call: TRBJ1-3
clone_size: .
v_call: TRBV30
cdr3_nt: TGTGCCTGGAGGGGACTGCTCTCTGGAAACACCATATATTTT
cdr3_aa: CAWRGLLSGNTIYF

d_call: TRBD1
j_call: TRBJ1-5
clone_size: .
v_call: TRBV27
cdr3_nt: TGTGCCAGCAGTTCCGGGACAGGGTACCAGCCCCAGCATTTT
cdr3_aa: CASSSGTGYQPQHF

d_call: TRBD1
j_call: TRBJ2-5
clone_size: .
v_call: TRBV5-1
cdr3_nt: TGCGCCAGCAGCTTGGCCGGGACAGAAGAGACCCAGTACTTC
cdr3_aa: CASSLAGTEETQYF

d_call: .
j_call: TRBJ1-1
clone_size: few
v_call: TRBV19
cdr3_nt: TGTGCCAGTAGCGTGGCAGGGAGGGCGCTGAACACTGAAGCTTTCTTT
cdr3_aa: CASSVAGRALNTEAFF

d_call: .
j_call: TRBJ1-1
clone_size: .
v_call: TRBV5-1
cdr3_nt: TGCGCCAGCAGCTCCGGGGCTCTGGGGGCGAACACTGAAGCTTTCTTT
cdr3_aa: CASSSGALGANTEAFF

d_call: TRBD1
j_call: TRBJ2-7
clone_size: .
v_call: TRBV10-3
cdr3_nt: TGTGCCATCAGTAAGGGGACAGGGAACAAGTACGAGCAGTACTTC
cdr3_aa: CAISKGTGNKYEQYF

d_call: TRBD1
j_call: TRBJ2-1
clone_size: .
v_call: TRBV27
cdr3_nt: TGTGCCAGCAGTCAGACAGGGAGCTCCTACAATGAGCAGTTCTTC
cdr3_aa: CASSQTGSSYNEQFF

d_call: .
j_call: TRBJ2-3
clone_size: .
v_call: TRBV11-3
cdr3_nt: .
cdr3_aa: CASSLPSGRDTFTDTQYF

d_call: .
j_call: TRBJ2-1
clone_size: .
v_call: TRBV9
cdr3_nt: TGTGCCAGCAGCGTATTCGGGAACAGCCAAACCTACAATGAGCAGTTCTTC
cdr3_aa: CASSVFGNSQTYNEQFF

d_call: .
j_call: TRBJ2-3
clone_size: .
v_call: TRBV9
cdr3_nt: TGTGCCAGCAGCGTACCAGAAGGAGGCACGCAGTATTTT
cdr3_aa: CASSVPEGGTQYF

d_call: TRBD1
j_call: TRBJ2-7
clone_size: .
v_call: TRBV4-3
cdr3_nt: TGCGCCAGCAGCCAAGGTACAGCGGTAGGGGGCCCCCGGGGCTACGAGCAGTACTTC
cdr3_aa: CASSQGTAVGGPRGYEQYF

d_call: .
j_call: TRBJ1-4
clone_size: .
v_call: TRBV19
cdr3_nt: TGTGCCAGTAGTATGGTCGGGAGGACTAATGAAAAACTGTTTTTT
cdr3_aa: CASSMVGRTNEKLFF

d_call: TRBD1
j_call: TRBJ2-7
clone_size: .
v_call: TRBV6-1
cdr3_nt: TGTGCCAGCAGTGAGTCCGACAGGGCCAACGAGCAGTACTTC
cdr3_aa: CASSESDRANEQYF

d_call: TRBD1
j_call: TRBJ1-2
clone_size: .
v_call: TRBV18
cdr3_nt: TGTGCCAGCACGGGACAGGGGGCGATCTATGGCTACACCTTC
cdr3_aa: CASTGQGAIYGYTF

d_call: .
j_call: TRBJ2-5
clone_size: .
v_call: TRBV10-1
cdr3_nt: TGCGCCAGCAGTGAGACAGGAGAAGAGACCCAGTACTTC
cdr3_aa: CASSETGEETQYF

d_call: .
j_call: TRBJ2-7
clone_size: .
v_call: TRBV7-9
cdr3_nt: TGTGCCAGCAGCTTCCTTACCTACGAGCAGTACTTC
cdr3_aa: CASSFLTYEQYF

d_call: .
j_call: TRBJ1-5
clone_size: .
v_call: TRBV5-6
cdr3_nt: TGTGCCAGCAGCTTTTCCGGTAGGGGTTGCAATCAGCCCCAGCATTTT
cdr3_aa: CASSFSGRGCNQPQHF

d_call: TRBD1
j_call: TRBJ1-4
clone_size: .
v_call: TRBV28
cdr3_nt: TGTGCCAGCAGTCCTCCGTTGGCAGGGGGGAGAGAAAAACTGTTTTTT
cdr3_aa: CASSPPLAGGREKLFF

d_call: TRBD2
j_call: TRBJ2-1
clone_size: .
v_call: TRBV4-2
cdr3_nt: TGTGCCAGCAGTCGGGAGGGTACAGGGCGCCCCTACAATGAGCAGTTCTTC
cdr3_aa: CASSREGTGRPYNEQFF

d_call: .
j_call: TRBJ1-2
clone_size: .
v_call: TRBV5-1
cdr3_nt: TGCGCCAGCAGCTTGGACAGGGCCCCCCCAAAGGGCATCCATGGCTACACCTTC
cdr3_aa: CASSLDRAPPKGIHGYTF

d_call: .
j_call: TRBJ1-4
clone_size: .
v_call: TRBV6-5
cdr3_nt: TGTGCCAGCAGAACAGATGAAAAACTGTTTTTT
cdr3_aa: CASRTDEKLFF

d_call: .
j_call: TRBJ1-4
clone_size: .
v_call: TRBV5-1
cdr3_nt: TGCGCCAGCAGCTTGAATCTTGGGAGGGAAAAACTGTTTTTT
cdr3_aa: CASSLNLGREKLFF

d_call: TRBD1
j_call: TRBJ2-5
clone_size: few
v_call: TRBV9
cdr3_nt: TGTGCCAGCAGCGAAGCCGGGACAGGACCGTCACAAGAGACCCAGTACTTC
cdr3_aa: CASSEAGTGPSQETQYF

d_call: TRBD1
j_call: TRBJ2-7
clone_size: .
v_call: TRBV18
cdr3_nt: TGTGCCAGCGGGACAGCCACCTACGAGCAGTACTTC
cdr3_aa: CASGTATYEQYF

d_call: TRBD1
j_call: TRBJ2-7
clone_size: once
v_call: TRBV5-1
cdr3_nt: TGCGCCAGCAGAACAAACAGGGGGTTCTACGAGCAGTACTTC
cdr3_aa: CASRTNRGFYEQYF

d_call: .
j_call: TRBJ2-5
clone_size: .
v_call: TRBV5-5
cdr3_nt: TGTGCCAGCAGCTTGGAGGGACTGATAGTACAAGAGACCCAGTACTTC
cdr3_aa: CASSLEGLIVQETQYF

d_call: .
j_call: TRBJ1-6
clone_size: few
v_call: TRBV2
cdr3_nt: TGTGCCAGCATGGCAGTTAATTATAATTCACCCCTCCACTTT
cdr3_aa: CASMAVNYNSPLHF

d_call: .
j_call: TRBJ2-2
clone_size: .
v_call: TRBV7-9
cdr3_nt: TGTGCCAGCAGAGTTAACGGGATTTACACCGGGGAGCTGTTTTTT
cdr3_aa: CASRVNGIYTGELFF

d_call: TRBD1
j_call: TRBJ1-2
clone_size: .
v_call: TRBV6-4
cdr3_nt: TGTGCCAGCAGTGTCGCGCGGGACAGCGGTGGCTACACCTTC
cdr3_aa: CASSVARDSGGYTF

d_call: TRBD2
j_call: TRBJ2-7
clone_size: .
v_call: TRBV7-2
cdr3_nt: TGTGCCAGCAGCACCTGGACTAGCGGCTCCTACGAGCAGTACTTC
cdr3_aa: CASSTWTSGSYEQYF

d_call: TRBD2
j_call: TRBJ2-5
clone_size: .
v_call: TRBV6-1
cdr3_nt: TGTGCCAGCCTAGCGGGGGGGCCGGGAGAGACCCAGTACTTC
cdr3_aa: CASLAGGPGETQYF

d_call: .
j_call: TRBJ1-2
clone_size: .
v_call: TRBV27
cdr3_nt: TGTGCCAGCAGTTTAAGGCCGGAGTATGGCTACACCTTC
cdr3_aa: CASSLRPEYGYTF

d_call: TRBD2
j_call: TRBJ2-1
clone_size: few
v_call: TRBV4-2
cdr3_nt: TGTGCCAGCAGCCAAGATGCCGGGGGGGCCCGCGAGCAGTTCTTC
cdr3_aa: CASSQDAGGAREQFF

d_call: TRBD2
j_call: TRBJ2-2
clone_size: .
v_call: TRBV7-2
cdr3_nt: TGTGCCAGCAGCTTAGTCGGGACTAGCGGGAGTAACGGGGAGCTGTTTTTT
cdr3_aa: CASSLVGTSGSNGELFF

d_call: TRBD1
j_call: TRBJ1-1
clone_size: .
v_call: TRBV5-1
cdr3_nt: TGCGCCAGCAGCTTGATGGGACAGGGAGAGACTGAAGCTTTCTTT
cdr3_aa: CASSLMGQGETEAFF

d_call: TRBD1
j_call: TRBJ2-5
clone_size: .
v_call: TRBV5-1
cdr3_nt: TGCGCCAGCAGCGGACAGGGGGCTTCGGAGACCCAGTACTTC
cdr3_aa: CASSGQGASETQYF

d_call: .
j_call: TRBJ1-5
clone_size: .
v_call: TRBV19
cdr3_nt: TGTGCCAGTAGTATAACGGAGACAAGGGGCAGGGCCTCTAATCAGCCCCAGCATTTT
cdr3_aa: CASSITETRGRASNQPQHF

d_call: TRBD1
j_call: TRBJ1-1
clone_size: .
v_call: TRBV7-2
cdr3_nt: TGTGCCAGCAGTCGCCAGGGGGGCTCGAACACTGAAGCTTTCTTT
cdr3_aa: CASSRQGGSNTEAFF

d_call: .
j_call: TRBJ2-1
clone_size: .
v_call: TRBV11-3
cdr3_nt: TGTGCCAGCAGCATTAGTCGGGGCTACAATGAGCAGTTCTTC
cdr3_aa: CASSISRGYNEQFF

d_call: TRBD2
j_call: TRBJ2-5
clone_size: .
v_call: TRBV15
cdr3_nt: TGTGCCACCAGCAGGAAGGGAGGGGAGACCCAGTACTTC
cdr3_aa: CATSRKGGETQYF

d_call: TRBD1
j_call: TRBJ2-7
clone_size: .
v_call: TRBV6-5
cdr3_nt: TGTGCCAGCAGTTCGACAGGGAGCGAAGGGTACGAGCAGTACTTC
cdr3_aa: CASSSTGSEGYEQYF

d_call: .
j_call: TRBJ2-5
clone_size: .
v_call: TRBV29-1
cdr3_nt: TGCAGCGTTGAAAGGGAGGACGGAACCCAGTACTTC
cdr3_aa: CSVEREDGTQYF

d_call: TRBD1
j_call: TRBJ2-7
clone_size: .
v_call: TRBV7-2
cdr3_nt: TGTGCCAGCAGCTTAGCGAAGGGACAGGGGGGCTACGAGCAGTACTTC
cdr3_aa: CASSLAKGQGGYEQYF

d_call: .
j_call: TRBJ2-7
clone_size: few
v_call: TRBV5-6
cdr3_nt: TGTGCCAGCAGCTTGGCCTTGGGGGGTAACTACGAGCAGTACTTC
cdr3_aa: CASSLALGGNYEQYF